This section outlines one TCR beta chain sequence together with its context. These data are taken from a study of T cell repertoires in MIS-A myocarditis. Trimming removed 3 bases from V and 5 bases from J, with 14 bases in between. In germline, CDR1 is GTSNPN, CDR2 SVGIG (reference sequence). There are 14 residues in the CDR3. TCRdb's table, derived via immunoSEQ multiplex PCR, lists solely in-frame clones and lacks some. The table lists around 10,000 clones, around 89% of them singletons, with approximately 2% in the top ten. This receptor was obtained from a man younger than 35 with fulminant myocarditis from multisystem inflammatory syndrome in adults (MIS-A) after COVID-19. This chain connects TRBV30 to TRBJ1-3, with D uncertain. The source material was thoracic lymph node tissue obtained at autopsy. The CDR3 coding sequence is TGTGCCTGGAGAACGGCCCAGGACCGAAACACCATATATTTT. This codes for CAWRTAQDRNTIYF. Full variable domain (missing parts from reference TRBV30 and TRBJ1-3): SQTIHQWPATLVQPVGSPLSLECTVEGTSNPNLYWYRQAAGRGLQLLFYSVGIGQISSEVPQNLSASRPQDRQFILSSKKLLLSDSGFYLCAWRTAQDRNTIYFGEGSWLTVV.